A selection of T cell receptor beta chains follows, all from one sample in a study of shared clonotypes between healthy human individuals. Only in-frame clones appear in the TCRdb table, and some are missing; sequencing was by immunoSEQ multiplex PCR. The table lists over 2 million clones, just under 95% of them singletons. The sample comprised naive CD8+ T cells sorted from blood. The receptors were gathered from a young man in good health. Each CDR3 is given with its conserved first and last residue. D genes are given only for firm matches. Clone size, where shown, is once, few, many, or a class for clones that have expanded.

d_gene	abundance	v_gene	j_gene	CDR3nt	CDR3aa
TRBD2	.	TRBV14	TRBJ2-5	TGTGCCAGCAGCCCCGTGACTAGCGGGAGATTCGAGACCCAGTACTTC	CASSPVTSGRFETQYF
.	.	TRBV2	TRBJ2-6	TGTGCCAGCAGTGTAAGCGATGAGGGGGCCAACGTCCTGACTTTC	CASSVSDEGANVLTF
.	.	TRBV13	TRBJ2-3	TGTGCCAGCAGCCCCGAAGGAGGGGCCCCCCGAGATACGCAGTATTTT	CASSPEGGAPRDTQYF
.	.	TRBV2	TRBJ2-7	TGTGCCAGCAGTGACCCGGGGCGATCCTACGAGCAGTACTTC	CASSDPGRSYEQYF
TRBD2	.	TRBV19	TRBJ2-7	TGTGCCAGTAGTCCCTATACTAGCGAGACCTCCTACGAGCAGTACTTC	CASSPYTSETSYEQYF
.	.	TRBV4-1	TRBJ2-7	TGCGCCAGCAGCCAAGACGCCCCTCAAGAGCAGTACTTC	CASSQDAPQEQYF
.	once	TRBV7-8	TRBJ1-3	TGTGCCAGCAGCTTAATGGGAGACACCATATATTTT	CASSLMGDTIYF
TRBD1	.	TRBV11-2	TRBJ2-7	TGTGCCAGCAGCTTAGGGCCGAGGACAGGAGTTAATGAGCAGTACTTC	CASSLGPRTGVNEQYF
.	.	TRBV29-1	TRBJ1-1	TGCAGCGTTGGGGGGGGCCTTTATAAGCCCGGCACTGAAGCTTTCTTT	CSVGGGLYKPGTEAFF
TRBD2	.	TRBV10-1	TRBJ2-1	TGCGCCAGCAAATCGAACCCCCCCGGGGGGGAGGAGCAGTTCTTC	CASKSNPPGGEEQFF
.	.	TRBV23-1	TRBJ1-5	TGCGCCAGCAACCGAGGGGAGGGGATGGGCAATCAGCCCCAGCATTTT	CASNRGEGMGNQPQHF
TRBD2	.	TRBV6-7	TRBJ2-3	TGTGCCAGCACCCCTCCTGGGCGGGGGGCCTCTTGTAGCACAGATACGCAGTATTTT	CASTPPGRGASCSTDTQYF
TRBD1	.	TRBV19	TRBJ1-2	TGTGCCAGTAGTATGGGACAGGGGGCCTCTGGCTACACCTTC	CASSMGQGASGYTF
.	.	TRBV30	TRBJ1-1	TGTGCCTGGGGCGGTGGGGGGCGAGGGACTGAAGCTTTCTTT	CAWGGGGRGTEAFF
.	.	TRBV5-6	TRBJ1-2	TGTGCCAGCAGCCCCACCTCGGGAGTCTTTGGCTACACCTTC	CASSPTSGVFGYTF
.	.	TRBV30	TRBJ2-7	TGTGCCTGGAGTTGGGGGACCGAATACGAGCAGTACTTC	CAWSWGTEYEQYF
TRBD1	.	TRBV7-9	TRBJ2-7	TGTGCCAGCAGCTTAGGGGACAGGGAGCCCCTGAGCTCCTACGAGCAGTACTTC	CASSLGDREPLSSYEQYF
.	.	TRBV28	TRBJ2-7	TGTGCCAGCATCCCTAGGGGGGGCGCTTCCTACGAGCAGTACTTC	CASIPRGGASYEQYF
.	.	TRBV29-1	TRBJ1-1	TGCAGCGTTGAAATCGCAGGACCTTCCTTAGCTTTCTTT	CSVEIAGPSLAFF
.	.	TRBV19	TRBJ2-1	TGTGCCAGTAGTATAGACGTCGCAGGGTACAATGAGCAGTTCTTC	CASSIDVAGYNEQFF
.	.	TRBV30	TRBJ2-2	TGTGCCTGTCGGGACCGTTCGAACACCGGGGAGCTGTTTTTT	CACRDRSNTGELFF
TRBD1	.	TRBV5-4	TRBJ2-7	TGTGCCAGCAGCTGGGGACAGGCGGATATCGAGCAGTACTTC	CASSWGQADIEQYF
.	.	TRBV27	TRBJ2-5	TGTGCCAGCAGTGCGTACAGAGAAGTCCAAGAGACCCAGTACTTC	CASSAYREVQETQYF
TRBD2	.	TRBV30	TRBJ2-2	TGTGCCTGGGAGGTTTGGGGGAGGGCCGGCGGGGAGCTGTTTTTT	CAWEVWGRAGGELFF
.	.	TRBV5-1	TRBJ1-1	TGCGCCAGCAGTGGCGTGGCAGGCCCATCTATTTCCACTGAAGCTTTCTTT	CASSGVAGPSISTEAFF
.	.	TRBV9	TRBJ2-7	TGTGCCAGCAGCGCGGGGGGCAGTTCCTACGAGCAGTACTTC	CASSAGGSSYEQYF